This T cell receptor beta chain came from a study of T cell repertoires in cytomegalovirus infection. The V gene's germline CDR1 is MNHEY and CDR2 SVGEGT. The junction had 12 bases not matched to a gene; V was cut back by 5 bases and J by 0 bases. The CDR3 is made up of 18 amino acids. TCRdb itself ran the reads through MiXCR, one entry per CDR3 protein. The table records about 260,000 distinct CDR3 sequences, roughly 10% of them present only once. The table lists this clonotype with many counts. Antigen: not known. Study-wide results and limits: Cumulated frequencies of public TCR beta families served to identify carriers of CMV plus the relevant HLA. Clonotypes of TCR beta that were HLA-C-restricted and CMV-specific dominated the ex vivo response.

This chain connects TRBV6-2 or TRBV6-3 to TRBJ1-1, with 10 positions matching TRBD1. The sequencing input was PBMCs. The TCR sequence derives from a human donor in good health (CMV status not recorded). Some clones in this sample may be carry-over from other donors' samples. The CDR3 nucleotides read TGTGCCAGCAGTCCTGAAGGACAGGGGGTTCCTTTGAACACTGAAGCTTTCTTT. Protein: CASSPEGQGVPLNTEAFF.